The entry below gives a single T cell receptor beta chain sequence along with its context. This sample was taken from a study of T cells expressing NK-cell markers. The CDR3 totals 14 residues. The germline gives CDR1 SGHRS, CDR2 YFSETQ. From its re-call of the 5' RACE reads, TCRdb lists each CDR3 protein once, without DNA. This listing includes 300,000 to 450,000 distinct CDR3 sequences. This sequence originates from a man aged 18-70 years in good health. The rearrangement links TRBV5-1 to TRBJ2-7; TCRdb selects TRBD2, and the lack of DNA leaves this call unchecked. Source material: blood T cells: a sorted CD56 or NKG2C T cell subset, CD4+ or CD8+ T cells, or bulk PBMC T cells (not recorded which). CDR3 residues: CASSNSGGYYEQYF.